The following is a T cell receptor beta chain sequence with its context. No antigen is known for it. Sequencing used immunoSEQ multiplex PCR; TCRdb keeps in-frame clones, though not all of them. The repertoire includes around 100,000 clones, about 80% of them detected once, and 2.5% to 3% sits in the top ten. Germline CDR1 WNHNN, CDR2 SYGVQD (reference sequence). Between the trimmed V and J ends, which lost 4 bases and 7 bases, there was a span of 17 bases. The CDR3 has 15 amino acids. The source of the sample is a study of T cell clones after liver transplantation. Study-wide context: Tolerant meant at least one year fully off immunosuppression without liver enzymes above twice normal.

The study's findings and limits: In a couple of subjects, few donor cells limited the measurable donor-reactive repertoire.

The source of this sequence is a human patient who received a liver transplant. Some T cells may be graft donor cells. This chain links TRBV10-1 with TRBJ1-5; possibly TRBD1 for D (5 bases). The input for sequencing was CD4+ T cells from blood, taken approximately 50 months after liver transplant. This CDR3 is CASSAAGTVHQPQHF. The CDR3, as DNA: TGCGCCAGCAGTGCGGCAGGGACGGTACACCAGCCCCAGCATTTT.